This TCR beta chain was obtained from a study of T cell repertoires in cytomegalovirus infection. About the research overall: Selection of CMV epitopes for the study included recently identified HLA-C-restricted and well-studied HLA-B-restricted ones. It can be stated that public TCR beta signatures indicated CMV infection as well as a matching HLA type.

Findings of the study overall: The ex vivo response was dominated by HLA-C-restricted CMV-specific TCR beta clonotypes.

TCRdb ran MiXCR on the reads and lists one entry per CDR3 protein. This sample has 750,000 to 950,000 distinct CDR3 sequences, with roughly 28% found just once. CDR1 is SGHTA, CDR2 FQGNSA, per germline. V lost 6 bases and J lost 4; bases outside the gene matches: 5. The CDR3 has 15 amino acids. For this clonotype: Antigen specificity is unknown.

The input for sequencing was cultured CD8+ T cells from PBMCs, taken from culture after CMV antigen stimulation. V and J are TRBV7-2 and TRBJ2-5; TRBD2 matches 13 bases. This sequence originates from a human donor in good health (CMV status not recorded). Some clones in this sample may be carry-over from other donors' samples. The CDR3 loop is CASRLAGGLAETQYF. The DNA for the CDR3 is TGTGCCAGCAGACTAGCGGGGGGGCTGGCAGAGACCCAGTACTTC. The full variable domain, with the rest looked up from reference TRBV7-2 and TRBJ2-5, is GAGVSQSPSNKVTEKGKDVELRCDPISGHTALYWYRQSLGQGLEFLIYFQGNSAPDKSGLPSDRFSAERTGGSVSTLTIQRTQQEDSAVYLCASRLAGGLAETQYFGPGTRLLVL.